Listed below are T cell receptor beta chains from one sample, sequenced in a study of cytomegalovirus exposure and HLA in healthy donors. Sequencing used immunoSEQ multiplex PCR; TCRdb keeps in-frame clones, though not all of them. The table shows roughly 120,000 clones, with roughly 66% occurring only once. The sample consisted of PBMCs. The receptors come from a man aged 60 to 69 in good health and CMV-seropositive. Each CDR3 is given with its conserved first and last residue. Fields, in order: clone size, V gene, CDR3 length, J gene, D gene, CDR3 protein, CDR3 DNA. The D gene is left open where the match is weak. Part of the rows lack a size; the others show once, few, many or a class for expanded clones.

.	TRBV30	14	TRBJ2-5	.	CAWSVPPQRETQYF	TGTGCCTGGAGTGTACCCCCCCAGAGGGAGACCCAGTACTTC
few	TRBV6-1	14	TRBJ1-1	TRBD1	CASSAGQGYTEAFF	TGTGCCAGCAGTGCGGGACAGGGTTACACTGAAGCTTTCTTT
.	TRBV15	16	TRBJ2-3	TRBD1	CATSRGTGASTDTQYF	TGTGCCACCAGCAGGGGAACAGGGGCCAGCACAGATACGCAGTATTTT
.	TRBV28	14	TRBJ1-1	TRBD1	CASRSTGEATEAFF	TGTGCCAGCAGATCTACAGGGGAGGCAACTGAAGCTTTCTTT
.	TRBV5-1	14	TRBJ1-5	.	CASSFGQANQPQHF	TGCGCCAGCAGCTTTGGGCAGGCCAATCAGCCCCAGCATTTT
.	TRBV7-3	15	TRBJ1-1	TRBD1	CASSLVGTGNTEAFF	TGTGCCAGCAGCTTAGTTGGGACAGGGAACACTGAAGCTTTCTTT
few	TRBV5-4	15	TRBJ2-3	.	CASSLDRGFTDTQYF	TGTGCCAGCAGCTTGGATCGGGGATTCACAGATACGCAGTATTTT
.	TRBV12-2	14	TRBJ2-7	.	CASRFAAGVYEQYF	TGTGCAAGTCGCTTTGCCGCGGGGGTATACGAGCAGTACTTC
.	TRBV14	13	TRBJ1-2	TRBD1	CASGDRGSYGYTF	TGTGCCAGCGGCGACAGGGGAAGCTATGGCTACACCTTC
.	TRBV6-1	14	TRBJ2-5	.	CASSEVQMRETQYF	TGTGCCAGCAGTGAAGTACAGATGCGAGAGACCCAGTACTTC
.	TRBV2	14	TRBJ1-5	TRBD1	CASSRQGENQPQHF	TGTGCCAGCAGTCGACAGGGGGAGAATCAGCCCCAGCATTTT
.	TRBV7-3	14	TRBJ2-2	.	CASRSGGGTGELFF	TGTGCCAGCAGATCCGGAGGTGGCACCGGGGAGCTGTTTTTT